This entry describes one TCR beta chain. Generated by immunoSEQ multiplex PCR, the TCRdb table keeps only in-frame clones and is missing some. The table has hundreds of thousands of clones, over 70% seen once. These data are taken from a study of blood T cell repertoires in COVID-19. The CDR3 totals 16 residues. With 3 bases removed from V and 4 bases from J, the gap between germline ends came to 16 bases. Germline values: CDR1 LNHDA, CDR2 SQIVND (reference sequence). The chain combines TRBV19 with TRBJ2-1; D is possibly TRBD2 (5 bases). The sequenced sample was peripheral blood. The TCR originated in a woman aged 45 to 65 with acute or convalescent COVID-19. The CDR3 here is CASSILGGGLYNEQFF. The CDR3, as DNA: TGTGCCAGTAGTATCCTAGGAGGCGGCTTATACAATGAGCAGTTCTTC.